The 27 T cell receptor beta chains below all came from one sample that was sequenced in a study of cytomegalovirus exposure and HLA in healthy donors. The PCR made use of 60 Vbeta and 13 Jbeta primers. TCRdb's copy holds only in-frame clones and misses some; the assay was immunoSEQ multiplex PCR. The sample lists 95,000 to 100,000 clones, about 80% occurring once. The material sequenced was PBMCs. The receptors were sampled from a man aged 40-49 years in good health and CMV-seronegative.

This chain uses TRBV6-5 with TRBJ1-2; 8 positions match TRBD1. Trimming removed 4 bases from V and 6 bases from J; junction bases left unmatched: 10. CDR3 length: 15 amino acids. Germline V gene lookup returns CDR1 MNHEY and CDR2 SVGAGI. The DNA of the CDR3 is TGTGCCAGCAGTTCCGACAGGGGAATGGGGGATGGCTACACCTTC. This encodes CASSSDRGMGDGYTF.

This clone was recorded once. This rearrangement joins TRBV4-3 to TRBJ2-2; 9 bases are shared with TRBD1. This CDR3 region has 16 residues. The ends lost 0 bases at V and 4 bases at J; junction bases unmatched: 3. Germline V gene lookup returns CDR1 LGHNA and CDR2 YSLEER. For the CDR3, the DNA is TGCGCCAGCAGCCAAGACCGGGACAGGGCCACCGGGGAGCTGTTTTTT. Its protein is CASSQDRDRATGELFF.

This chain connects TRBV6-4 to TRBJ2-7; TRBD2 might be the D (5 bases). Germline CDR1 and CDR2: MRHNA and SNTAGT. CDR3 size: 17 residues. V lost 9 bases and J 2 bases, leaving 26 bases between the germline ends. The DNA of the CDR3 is TGTGCCAGGAGCCTGGACGGGGAGAGCGGAGCCGCCTACGAGCAGTACGTC. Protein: CARSLDGESGAAYEQYV.

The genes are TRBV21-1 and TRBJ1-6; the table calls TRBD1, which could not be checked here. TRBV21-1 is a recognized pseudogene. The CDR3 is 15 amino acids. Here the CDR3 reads CASSKDRPGRSPLHF. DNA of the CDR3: TGTGCCAGCAGCAAGGACAGGCCAGGGAGGTCACCCCTCCACTTT.

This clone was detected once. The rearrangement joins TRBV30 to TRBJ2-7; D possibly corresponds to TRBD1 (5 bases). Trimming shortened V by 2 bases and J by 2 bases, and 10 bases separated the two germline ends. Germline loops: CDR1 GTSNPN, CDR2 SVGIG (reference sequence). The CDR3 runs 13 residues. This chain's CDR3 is CAWSKARAYEQYF. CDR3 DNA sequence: TGTGCCTGGAGTAAGGCCAGGGCCTACGAGCAGTACTTC.

The CDR3 reads CAWKGGRGSYEQYF. CDR3 coding DNA: TGTGCCTGGAAGGGGGGGCGCGGGTCCTACGAGCAGTACTTC. This chain joins TRBV30 and TRBJ2-7, with D possibly matching TRBD2 (7 bases). V was clipped by 4 bases and J by 1 base, with 14 bases between them. CDR1 and CDR2 from the germline V gene are GTSNPN and SVGIG (reference sequence). The CDR3 consists of 14 residues.

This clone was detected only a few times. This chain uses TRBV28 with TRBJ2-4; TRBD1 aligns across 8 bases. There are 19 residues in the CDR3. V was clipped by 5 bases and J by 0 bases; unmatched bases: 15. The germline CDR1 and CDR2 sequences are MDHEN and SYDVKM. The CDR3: CASSGPGTGNTLAKNIQYF. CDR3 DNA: TGTGCCAGCAGTGGGCCCGGGACAGGTAACACCCTAGCCAAAAACATTCAGTACTTC.

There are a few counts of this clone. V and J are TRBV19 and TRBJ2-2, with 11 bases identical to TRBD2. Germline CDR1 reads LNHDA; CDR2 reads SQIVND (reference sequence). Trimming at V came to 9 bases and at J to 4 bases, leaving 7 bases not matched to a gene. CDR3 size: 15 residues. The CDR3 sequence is CASQGTSGPTGELFF. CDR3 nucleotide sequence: TGTGCCAGCCAAGGGACTAGCGGACCCACCGGGGAGCTGTTTTTT. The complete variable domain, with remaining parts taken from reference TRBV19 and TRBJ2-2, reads DGGITQSPKYLFRKEGQNVTLSCEQNLNHDAMYWYRQDPGQGLRLIYYSQIVNDFQKGDIAEGYSVSREKKESFPLTVTSAQKNPTAFYLCASQGTSGPTGELFFGEGSRLTVL.

The DNA of the CDR3 is TGCGCCAGCGAAGACAGCGGGGTGAACACTGAAGCTTTCTTT. Translating it yields CASEDSGVNTEAFF. The chain carries TRBV5-1 and TRBJ1-1; tentative D call: TRBD1 (5 bases). The CDR3 loop spans 14 amino acids. V was cut by 7 bases and J by 0 bases, with 13 bases left in between. Germline V gene data show CDR1 as SGHRS and CDR2 as YFSETQ.

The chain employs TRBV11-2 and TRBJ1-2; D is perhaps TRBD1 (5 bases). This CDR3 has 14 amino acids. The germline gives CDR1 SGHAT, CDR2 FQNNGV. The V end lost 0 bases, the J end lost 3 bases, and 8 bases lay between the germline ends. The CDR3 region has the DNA TGTGCCAGCAGCTTAGAAGCGGGGGACTATGGCTACACCTTC. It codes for CASSLEAGDYGYTF.

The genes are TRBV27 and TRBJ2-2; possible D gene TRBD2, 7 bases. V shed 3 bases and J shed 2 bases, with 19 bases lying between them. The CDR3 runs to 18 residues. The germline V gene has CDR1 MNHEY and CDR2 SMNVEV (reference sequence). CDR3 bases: TGTGCCAGCAGTTTGGGCCACATGGGGGGGCCTAACACCGGGGAGCTGTTTTTT. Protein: CASSLGHMGGPNTGELFF.

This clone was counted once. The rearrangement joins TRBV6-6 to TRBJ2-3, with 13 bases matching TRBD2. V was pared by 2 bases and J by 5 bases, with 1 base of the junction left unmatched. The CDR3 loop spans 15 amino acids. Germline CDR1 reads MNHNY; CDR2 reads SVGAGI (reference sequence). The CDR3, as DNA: TGTGCCAGCAGTTACGGGACTAGCGGGGAAGATACGCAGTATTTT. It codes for CASSYGTSGEDTQYF.

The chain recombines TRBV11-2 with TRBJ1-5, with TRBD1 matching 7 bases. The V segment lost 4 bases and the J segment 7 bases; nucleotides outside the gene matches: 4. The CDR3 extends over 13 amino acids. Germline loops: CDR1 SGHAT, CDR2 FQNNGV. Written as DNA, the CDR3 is TGTGCCAGCAGCTCTTCACAGGGGCAGCCCCAGCATTTT. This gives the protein CASSSSQGQPQHF.

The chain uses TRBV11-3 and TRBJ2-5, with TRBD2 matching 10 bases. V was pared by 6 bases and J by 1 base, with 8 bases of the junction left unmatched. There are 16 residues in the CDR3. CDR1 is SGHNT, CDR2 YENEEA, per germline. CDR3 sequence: CASSGQSGGVQETQYF. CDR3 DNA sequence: TGTGCCAGCAGTGGACAGAGCGGGGGGGTCCAAGAGACCCAGTACTTC.

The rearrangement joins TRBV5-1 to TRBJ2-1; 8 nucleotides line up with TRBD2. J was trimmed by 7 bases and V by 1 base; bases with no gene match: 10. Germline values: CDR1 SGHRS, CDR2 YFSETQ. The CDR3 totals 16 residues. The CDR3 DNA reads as TGCGCCAGCAGCTTGAACAGGGCGGGGGGAACTAATGAGCAGTTCTTC. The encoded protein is CASSLNRAGGTNEQFF.

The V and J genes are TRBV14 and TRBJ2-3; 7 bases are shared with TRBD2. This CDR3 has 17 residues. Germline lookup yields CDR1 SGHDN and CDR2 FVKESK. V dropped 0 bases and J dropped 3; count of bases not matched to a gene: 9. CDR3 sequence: CASSQDAGLGETDTQYF. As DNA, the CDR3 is TGTGCCAGCAGCCAAGATGCAGGACTAGGAGAGACAGATACGCAGTATTTT.

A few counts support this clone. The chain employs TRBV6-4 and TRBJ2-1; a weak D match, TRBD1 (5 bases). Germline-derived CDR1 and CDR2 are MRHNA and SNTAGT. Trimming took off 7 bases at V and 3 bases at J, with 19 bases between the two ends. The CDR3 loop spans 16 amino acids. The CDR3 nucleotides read TGTGCCAGCATTCTCAGGGTAATGGGCTTCTACAATGAGCAGTTCTTC. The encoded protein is CASILRVMGFYNEQFF.

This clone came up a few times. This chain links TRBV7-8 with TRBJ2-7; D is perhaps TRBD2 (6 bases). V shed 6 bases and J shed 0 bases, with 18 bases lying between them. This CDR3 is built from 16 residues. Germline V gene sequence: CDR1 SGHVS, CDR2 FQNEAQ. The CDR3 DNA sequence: TGTGCCAGCAGACGCATTAGGGGCGGGGACTCCTACGAGCAGTACTTC. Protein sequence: CASRRIRGGDSYEQYF.

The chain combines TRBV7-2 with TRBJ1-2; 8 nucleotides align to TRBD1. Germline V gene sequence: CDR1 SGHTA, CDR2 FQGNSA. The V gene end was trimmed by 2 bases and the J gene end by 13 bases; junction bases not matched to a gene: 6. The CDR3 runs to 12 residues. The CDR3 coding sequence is TGTGCCAGCAGCTTAAATCAGGGGGCGCGCACCTTC. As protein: CASSLNQGARTF.

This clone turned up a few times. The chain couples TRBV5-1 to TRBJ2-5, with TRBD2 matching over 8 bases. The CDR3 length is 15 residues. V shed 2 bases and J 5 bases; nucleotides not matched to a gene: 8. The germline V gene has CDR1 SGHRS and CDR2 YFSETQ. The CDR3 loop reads CASSFFGGAVETQYF. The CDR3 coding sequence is TGCGCCAGCAGCTTCTTCGGGGGGGCCGTGGAGACCCAGTACTTC.

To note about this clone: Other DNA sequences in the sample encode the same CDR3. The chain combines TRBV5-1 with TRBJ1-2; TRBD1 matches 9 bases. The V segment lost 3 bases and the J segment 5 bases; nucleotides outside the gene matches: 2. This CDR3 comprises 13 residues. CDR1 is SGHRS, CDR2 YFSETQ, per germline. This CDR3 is CASSSDRGYGYTF. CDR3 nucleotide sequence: TGCGCCAGCAGCTCGGACAGGGGTTATGGCTACACCTTC.

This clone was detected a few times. CDR3 amino acids: CASSESRQPTGELFF. CDR3 sequence (DNA): TGTGCCAGCAGTGAAAGTAGACAACCTACCGGGGAGCTGTTTTTT. This sequence joins TRBV2 and TRBJ2-2; no definite D call. The germline CDR1 and CDR2 sequences are SNHLY and FYNNEI. The CDR3 extends over 15 amino acids. The V end lost 2 bases, the J end lost 5 bases, and 12 bases lay between the germline ends. Full variable domain (missing parts from reference TRBV2 and TRBJ2-2): EPEVTQTPSHQVTQMGQEVILRCVPISNHLYFYWYRQILGQKVEFLVSFYNNEISEKSEIFDDQFSVERPDGSNFTLKIRSTKLEDSAMYFCASSESRQPTGELFFGEGSRLTVL.

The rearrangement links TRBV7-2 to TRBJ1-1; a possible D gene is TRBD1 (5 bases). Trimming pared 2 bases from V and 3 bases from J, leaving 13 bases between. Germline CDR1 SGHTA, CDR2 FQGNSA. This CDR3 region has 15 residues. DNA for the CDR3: TGTGCCAGCAGCTTACAGGGTCCTAGGGACACTGAAGCTTTCTTT. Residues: CASSLQGPRDTEAFF.

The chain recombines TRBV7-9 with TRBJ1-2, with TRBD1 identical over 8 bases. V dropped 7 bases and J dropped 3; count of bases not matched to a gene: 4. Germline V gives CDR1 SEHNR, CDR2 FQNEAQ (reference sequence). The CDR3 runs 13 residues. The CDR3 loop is CASKRGQDYGYTF. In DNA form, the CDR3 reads TGTGCCAGCAAAAGGGGACAGGACTATGGCTACACCTTC.

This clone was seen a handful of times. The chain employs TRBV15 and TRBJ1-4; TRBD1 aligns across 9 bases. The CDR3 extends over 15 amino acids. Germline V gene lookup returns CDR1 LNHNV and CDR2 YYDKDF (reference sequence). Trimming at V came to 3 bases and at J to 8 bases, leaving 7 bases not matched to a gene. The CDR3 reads CATSRWTGVGEKLFF. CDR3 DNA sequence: TGTGCCACCAGCAGGTGGACAGGGGTAGGGGAAAAACTGTTTTTT.

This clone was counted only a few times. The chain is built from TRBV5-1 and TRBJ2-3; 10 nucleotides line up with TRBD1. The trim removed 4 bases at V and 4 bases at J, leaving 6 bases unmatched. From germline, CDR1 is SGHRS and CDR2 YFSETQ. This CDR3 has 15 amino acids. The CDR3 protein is CASSHSGQGADTQYF. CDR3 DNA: TGCGCCAGCAGCCACTCCGGACAGGGGGCAGATACGCAGTATTTT.

CDR3 amino acids: CASSLRVLTDTQYF. The CDR3, as DNA: TGTGCCAGCAGCCTTCGGGTCCTCACAGATACGCAGTATTTT. The chain couples TRBV13 to TRBJ2-3, with unresolved D. The CDR3 totals 14 residues. V shed 5 bases and J shed 2 bases, with 11 bases lying between them. Germline V gene lookup returns CDR1 PRHDT and CDR2 FYEKMQ (reference sequence).